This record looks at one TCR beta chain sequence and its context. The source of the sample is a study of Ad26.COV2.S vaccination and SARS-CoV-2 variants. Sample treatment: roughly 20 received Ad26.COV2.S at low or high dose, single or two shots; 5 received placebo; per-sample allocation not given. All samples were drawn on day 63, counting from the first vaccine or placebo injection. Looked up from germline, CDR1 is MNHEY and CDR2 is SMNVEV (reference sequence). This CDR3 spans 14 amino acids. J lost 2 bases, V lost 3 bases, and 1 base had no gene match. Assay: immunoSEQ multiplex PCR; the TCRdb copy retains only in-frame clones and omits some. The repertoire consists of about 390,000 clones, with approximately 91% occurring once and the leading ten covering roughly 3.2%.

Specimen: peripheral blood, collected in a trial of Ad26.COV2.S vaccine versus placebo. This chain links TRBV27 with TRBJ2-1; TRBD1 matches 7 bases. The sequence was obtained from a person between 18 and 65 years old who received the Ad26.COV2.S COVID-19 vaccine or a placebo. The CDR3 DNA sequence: TGTGCCAGCAGTTTGGGGACAGCCTACAATGAGCAGTTCTTC. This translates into CASSLGTAYNEQFF.